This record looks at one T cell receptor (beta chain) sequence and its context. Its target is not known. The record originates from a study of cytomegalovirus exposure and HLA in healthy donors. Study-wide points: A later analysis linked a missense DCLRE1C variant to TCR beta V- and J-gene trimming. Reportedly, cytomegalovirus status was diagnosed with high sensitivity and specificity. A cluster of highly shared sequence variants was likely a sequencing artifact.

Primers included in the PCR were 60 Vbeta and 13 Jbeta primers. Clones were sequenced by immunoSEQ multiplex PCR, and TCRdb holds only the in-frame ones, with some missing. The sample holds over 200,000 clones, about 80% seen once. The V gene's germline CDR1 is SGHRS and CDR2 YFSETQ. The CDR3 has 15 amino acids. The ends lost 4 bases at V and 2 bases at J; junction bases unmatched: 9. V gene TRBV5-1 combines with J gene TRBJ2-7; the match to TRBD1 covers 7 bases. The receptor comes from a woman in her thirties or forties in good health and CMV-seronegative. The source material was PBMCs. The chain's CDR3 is CASSTGLTGTYEQYF. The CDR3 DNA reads TGCGCCAGCAGCACCGGCCTGACAGGGACCTACGAGCAGTACTTC.